The TCR beta chain described here comes from a study of blood T cells in healthy people across ages. Findings and limits, study-wide: Both higher diversity and more naive CD4+ cells marked long-lived donors when set against aged donors.

The second PCR ran roughly 6 to 11 cycles with a sample-barcoded 5' primer and J-beta primers. In TCRdb, the 5' RACE reads were re-called with MiXCR into one record per CDR3 protein. Of roughly 800,000 distinct CDR3 sequences listed, approximately 24% are singletons. This clonotype was counted only a few times. What it binds is unknown. Germline V gene lookup returns CDR1 SGDLS and CDR2 YYNGEE. The CDR3 length is 13 residues. V was pared by 7 bases and J by 4 bases, with 14 bases between. This sample was shared with a second study, whose subject was T cells of mothers and their children. In that study: Every mother produced more than 10 million TCR beta CDR3 reads, whereas every child provided around 3 million.

V gene TRBV9 combines with J gene TRBJ2-5; D remains unclear. This receptor was taken from a boy aged 5-17 years in good health. Material: blood. As DNA, the CDR3 is TGTGCCAGCGGGATGGCAGGACGAGAGACCCAGTACTTC. Translation: CASGMAGRETQYF.